The 21 T cell receptor beta chains reported below all come from one sample, sequenced in a study of blood T cell repertoires in COVID-19. This table comes from immunoSEQ multiplex PCR, and its TCRdb copy is limited to in-frame clones, with some not included. This table has around 360,000 clones, roughly nine tenths appearing once. Sequencing was done on a sample of PBMCs or T cells enriched from blood (not recorded which). The receptor set was obtained from a woman aged 25 to 39 who had recovered from COVID-19.

The chain employs TRBV10-3 and TRBJ1-2, with D unclear. Deletions cut 3 bases from V and 4 bases from J, with 6 bases between. Germline V CDR1 and CDR2: ENHRY, SYGVKD. The CDR3 spans 12 residues. CDR3 sequence (DNA): TGTGCCATCAGTGACGAGCTCTATGGCTACACCTTC. Its protein is CAISDELYGYTF.

The chain combines TRBV18 with TRBJ1-1, with TRBD1 as a possible D gene (6 bases). V shed 5 bases and J shed 11 bases, with 15 bases lying between them. Germline CDR1 KGHSH, CDR2 LQKENI. This CDR3 contains 12 residues. CDR3 DNA: TGTGCCAGCTCATCTGACGGGGGGCTTGCTTTCTTT. Translated: CASSSDGGLAFF.

This chain connects TRBV3-1 (or the pseudogene TRBV3-2) to TRBJ1-3; possibly TRBD1 for D (6 bases). Trimming stripped 0 bases from V and 0 bases from J, with 12 bases between. The CDR3 sequence is 17 residues long. Germline CDR1 is LGHDT and CDR2 is YNNKEL (reference sequence). The CDR3 protein is CASSQDPQGYSGNTIYF. Written as DNA, the CDR3 is TGTGCCAGCAGCCAAGATCCACAGGGTTACTCTGGAAACACCATATATTTT.

The chain joins TRBV5-6 to TRBJ1-5; D ambiguous. Trimming pared 0 bases from V and 12 bases from J, leaving 10 bases between. Per germline, CDR1 SGHDT and CDR2 YYEEEE. The CDR3 is 12 residues long. The CDR3 is CASSLGSRYQHF. The CDR3 DNA is TGTGCCAGCAGCTTGGGGAGTCGTTACCAGCATTTT.

The CDR3 region is CASSQRDIGKAQYF. CDR3 bases: TGTGCCAGTAGTCAAAGGGACATCGGCAAGGCCCAGTACTTC. This chain uses TRBV19 with TRBJ2-5; a weak D match, TRBD1 (6 bases). The CDR3 totals 14 residues. V lost 5 bases and J 9 bases, leaving 19 bases between the germline ends. Germline V CDR1 and CDR2: LNHDA, SQIVND (reference sequence).

This clone is a singleton in its sample. V is TRBV23-1 and J is TRBJ2-7; possibly TRBD1 for D (5 bases). TRBV23-1 counts as an open reading frame of uncertain function. CDR3 size: 14 residues. The V gene lost 7 bases and the J gene lost 4 bases, with 17 bases spanning the gap. CDR3 region: CASTAQGSWYEQYF. CDR3 coding DNA: TGCGCCAGCACCGCGCAGGGTAGTTGGTACGAGCAGTACTTC.

The chain carries TRBV18 and TRBJ1-1, with unresolved D. The CDR3 has 14 residues. Trimming shortened V by 4 bases and J by 0 bases, and 9 bases separated the two germline ends. Germline V CDR1 and CDR2: KGHSH, LQKENI. CDR3 region: CASSQYSLNTEAFF. The CDR3, as DNA: TGTGCCAGCTCACAATACAGCTTGAACACTGAAGCTTTCTTT. Full variable domain (outside the CDR3, taken from reference TRBV18 and TRBJ1-1): NAGVMQNPRHLVRRRGQEARLRCSPMKGHSHVYWYRQLPEEGLKFMVYLQKENIIDESGMPKERFSAEFPKEGPSILRIQQVVRGDSAAYFCASSQYSLNTEAFFGQGTRLTVV.

The rearrangement uses TRBV7-8 and TRBJ1-1; D is ambiguous. This CDR3 contains 15 residues. Germline CDR1 and CDR2: SGHVS and FQNEAQ. The V gene lost 4 bases and the J gene lost 0 bases, with 12 bases spanning the gap. CDR3 nucleotide sequence: TGTGCCAGCAGCTCCGCGGGGAGCCTGAACACTGAAGCTTTCTTT. The encoded protein is CASSSAGSLNTEAFF.

V usage is TRBV5-1 and J usage is TRBJ1-2, with TRBD1 matching over 8 bases. J was trimmed by 8 bases and V by 0 bases; bases with no gene match: 6. The CDR3 sequence is 14 residues long. The V gene's germline CDR1 is SGHRS and CDR2 YFSETQ. The CDR3 DNA is TGCGCCAGCAGCTTGGTACAGGGGGTCTGGGGCTACACCTTC. Amino acid sequence: CASSLVQGVWGYTF.

This chain joins TRBV12-2 and TRBJ2-7; the tabulated D call, TRBD2, remains unverified against the DNA. TRBV12-2 is noted as a pseudogene. The length of the CDR3 is 15 residues. The CDR3 DNA is TGTGCAAGTCGTTTTACTAGCGGGGGGAGGTACGAGCAGTACTTC. Residues: CASRFTSGGRYEQYF.

This clone has only one observation. The chain is built from TRBV2 and TRBJ2-7; possibly TRBD2 for D (5 bases). V was cut by 7 bases and J by 0 bases, with 16 bases left in between. In germline, CDR1 is SNHLY, CDR2 FYNNEI. This CDR3 spans 15 amino acids. CDR3: CASIRGVATSYEQYF. DNA of the CDR3: TGTGCCAGCATCCGAGGCGTAGCGACCTCCTACGAGCAGTACTTC.

This clone was picked up one time. This chain joins TRBV27 and TRBJ2-1; 8 bases agree with TRBD2. This CDR3 is built from 15 residues. The J segment lost 3 bases and the V segment lost 8 bases, leaving 9 bases of the junction unmatched. Germline V lookup: CDR1 MNHEY, CDR2 SMNVEV (reference sequence). In nucleotides, the CDR3 is TGTGCCAGCCATAGCGGGACCACTCTCTACAATGAGCAGTTCTTC. Translation: CASHSGTTLYNEQFF.

In its sample, this clone was seen once. This sequence joins TRBV10-3 and TRBJ1-5, with TRBD1 matching over 7 bases. The V gene's germline CDR1 is ENHRY and CDR2 SYGVKD. Trimming at V came to 6 bases and at J to 7 bases, leaving 3 bases not matched to a gene. The CDR3 sequence is 12 residues long. CDR3 protein: CAIRGDSQPQHF. In DNA, the CDR3 is TGTGCCATCAGGGGGGACAGCCAGCCCCAGCATTTT.

This chain uses TRBV18 with TRBJ1-6; 9 bases match TRBD1. The CDR3 extends over 15 amino acids. Unmatched junction bases numbered 4, after V lost 3 bases and J lost 7 bases. Germline V lookup: CDR1 KGHSH, CDR2 LQKENI. This chain's CDR3 is CASSPGDRVNSPLHF. The CDR3 DNA is TGTGCCAGCTCACCGGGGGACAGGGTCAATTCACCCCTCCACTTT.

The V gene is TRBV27, the J gene TRBJ2-3; 9 bases are a match to TRBD2. CDR3 length equals 17 residues. Germline trimming cut 2 bases from V and 3 bases from J; bases unmatched to any gene: 9. CDR1 MNHEY and CDR2 SMNVEV come from the germline V gene (reference sequence). The CDR3 coding sequence is TGTGCCAGCAGTTTAAAATTAGCGGGAGTGTTGACAGATACGCAGTATTTT. As protein: CASSLKLAGVLTDTQYF.

This clone appeared once. The genes are TRBV15 and TRBJ2-7; 8 bases fit TRBD1. Germline V CDR1 and CDR2: LNHNV, YYDKDF (reference sequence). This CDR3 is built from 15 residues. The J segment lost 3 bases and the V segment lost 0 bases, leaving 4 bases of the junction unmatched. The CDR3 DNA reads as TGTGCCACCAGCAGAGAAGGACAGGGATTCTACGAGCAGTACTTC. Encoded protein: CATSREGQGFYEQYF.

J is TRBJ2-7 and V is TRBV3-1 (or the pseudogene TRBV3-2); 8 bases are shared with TRBD1. Germline assignment: CDR1 LGHDT and CDR2 YNNKEL (reference sequence). The CDR3 covers 14 residues. Unmatched junction bases numbered 5, after V lost 4 bases and J lost 3 bases. CDR3 region: CASSPTGVLYEQYF. The CDR3 DNA follows: TGTGCCAGCAGCCCGACAGGGGTCCTCTACGAGCAGTACTTC.

This clone was observed a single time. The V and J genes are TRBV20-1 and TRBJ2-5; a possible D gene is TRBD2 (6 bases). V was pared by 3 bases and J by 5 bases, with 19 bases between. The CDR3 extends over 15 amino acids. In germline, CDR1 is DFQATT, CDR2 SNEGSKA (reference sequence). The CDR3 sequence is CSASAPRGSWETQYF. The CDR3 DNA is TGCAGTGCTAGTGCTCCCCGGGGGTCTTGGGAGACCCAGTACTTC.

The chain links TRBV7-8 to TRBJ2-7; the D gene is possibly TRBD2 (6 bases). V lost 3 bases, J lost 3 bases, and 15 bases lay in between. The V gene's germline CDR1 is SGHVS and CDR2 FQNEAQ. The CDR3 covers 15 residues. The DNA for the CDR3 is TGTGCCAGCAGCTTGGAGGGGAGGCAGGACTACGAGCAGTACTTC. It encodes CASSLEGRQDYEQYF.

The rearrangement uses TRBV6-4 and TRBJ1-2; D remains ambiguous. There are 12 residues in the CDR3. Germline lookup yields CDR1 MRHNA and CDR2 SNTAGT. Trimming pared 0 bases from V and 8 bases from J, leaving 7 bases between. CDR3: CASSDSGGGYTF. In DNA form, the CDR3 reads TGTGCCAGCAGTGACTCAGGCGGCGGCTACACCTTC.

This rearrangement joins TRBV2 to TRBJ2-3; 10 bases fit TRBD2. V lost 6 bases to trimming and J lost 3 bases; unmatched junction nucleotides: 12. The CDR3 is 17 residues long. Germline V gene lookup returns CDR1 SNHLY and CDR2 FYNNEI. This chain's CDR3 is CASRMGGTSVVTDTQYF. The CDR3 DNA reads TGTGCCAGCAGAATGGGCGGGACTAGCGTTGTTACAGATACGCAGTATTTT. Based on the CDR3 plus reference TRBV2 and TRBJ2-3, the full variable domain is EPEVTQTPSHQVTQMGQEVILRCVPISNHLYFYWYRQILGQKVEFLVSFYNNEISEKSEIFDDQFSVERPDGSNFTLKIRSTKLEDSAMYFCASRMGGTSVVTDTQYFGPGTRLTVL.